These T cell receptor beta chains were read from a single sample in a study of response to subunit inactivated influenza vaccine. TCRdb re-called the RT-PCR reads through MiXCR, storing one row per CDR3 protein. The profile shows some 500,000 distinct CDR3 sequences, 16% of them singletons. Here the sequenced sample was CD4+ T cells sorted from PBMCs, taken around 25 months after vaccination. These receptors were obtained from a man aged 50 to 75 who received an inactivated influenza vaccine. Each CDR3 is given with its conserved first and last residue. The D gene is left open where the match is weak. Size tells how often a clone was seen (once, few, many) or the class of an expanded clone, and some rows leave it out.

V: TRBV5-1
size: -
J: TRBJ2-2
D: -
DNA: TGCGCCAGCAGCTCGGGACACGCGAACACCGGGGAGCTGTTTTTT
CDR3: CASSSGHANTGELFF

V: TRBV6-1
size: few
J: TRBJ2-1
D: TRBD2
DNA: TGTGCCAGCAGTGGGGAGGGAGGCAATGAGCAGTTCTTC
CDR3: CASSGEGGNEQFF

V: TRBV19
size: -
J: TRBJ2-3
D: TRBD1
DNA: TGTGCCAGTAGTATTCAGGGGGTAAGCACAGATACGCAGTATTTT
CDR3: CASSIQGVSTDTQYF

V: TRBV6-1
size: few
J: TRBJ1-5
D: TRBD1
DNA: TGTGCCAGCAGGTTCGACAGGGGGAGAAACCAGCCCCAGCATTTT
CDR3: CASRFDRGRNQPQHF

V: TRBV7-6
size: many
J: TRBJ2-7
D: TRBD1
DNA: TGTGCCAGCAGCACAGGGGGGATTAGCTCCTACGAGCAGTACTTC
CDR3: CASSTGGISSYEQYF

V: TRBV14
size: few
J: TRBJ2-5
D: -
DNA: TGTGCCAGCAGCCAAGATCAGACCCAAGAGACCCAGTACTTC
CDR3: CASSQDQTQETQYF

V: TRBV4-3
size: few
J: TRBJ2-7
D: -
DNA: TGCGCCAGCAGCCAAGAGAGGGGAATTTACGAGCAGTACTTC
CDR3: CASSQERGIYEQYF

V: TRBV12-3/TRBV12-4
size: -
J: TRBJ1-6
D: -
DNA: TGTGCCAGCAGTTTACGGTCAGAGAATTCACCCCTCCACTTT
CDR3: CASSLRSENSPLHF

V: TRBV20-1
size: few
J: TRBJ2-7
D: -
DNA: TGCAGTGCTAGAGGGCAGGGGGGCGAGCAGTACTTC
CDR3: CSARGQGGEQYF

V: TRBV4-2
size: many
J: TRBJ2-4
D: -
DNA: TGTGCCAGCAGCCAAAATAAGGGCCAGTCACGCATTCAGTACTTC
CDR3: CASSQNKGQSRIQYF

V: TRBV7-6
size: -
J: TRBJ2-3
D: -
DNA: TGTGCCAGCAGCCAACAACCCTCGTACACAGATACGCAGTATTTT
CDR3: CASSQQPSYTDTQYF

V: TRBV29-1
size: many
J: TRBJ1-4
D: -
DNA: TGCAGCGTTTTAGGGCCGGACGGTGAAAAACTGTTTTTT
CDR3: CSVLGPDGEKLFF

V: TRBV3-1
size: many
J: TRBJ1-2
D: -
DNA: TGTGCCAGCAGCCCAACAGGACAGAGAATGCGCTACACCTTC
CDR3: CASSPTGQRMRYTF

V: TRBV7-9
size: -
J: TRBJ1-2
D: TRBD1
DNA: TGTGCCAGCAGCAACAGAGGGACAGGGAATGACTATGGCTACACCTTC
CDR3: CASSNRGTGNDYGYTF

V: TRBV4-2
size: -
J: TRBJ2-7
D: -
DNA: TGTGCCAGCAGCCACCCGGGGAACTACGAGCAGTACTTC
CDR3: CASSHPGNYEQYF

V: TRBV20-1
size: few
J: TRBJ2-1
D: -
DNA: TGCAGTGCTAGGAAGCTTCCGAGCTCCTACAATGAGCAGTTCTTC
CDR3: CSARKLPSSYNEQFF

V: TRBV5-5
size: many
J: TRBJ2-5
D: -
DNA: TGTGCCAGCAGCTTGGGCCCCTCAGAGACCCAGTACTTC
CDR3: CASSLGPSETQYF

V: TRBV28
size: -
J: TRBJ1-1
D: -
DNA: TGTGCCAGCTTGGGGACACTGAACACTGAAGCTTTCTTT
CDR3: CASLGTLNTEAFF

V: TRBV12-3/TRBV12-4
size: -
J: TRBJ2-3
D: -
DNA: TGTGCCAGCAGTTTAGAGGGGATCACAGATACGCAGTATTTT
CDR3: CASSLEGITDTQYF

V: TRBV12-3/TRBV12-4
size: -
J: TRBJ2-1
D: TRBD2
DNA: TGTGCCAGCAGTTCGGCGGTACAGCGGGAGAGGGGGTATGAGCAGTTCTTC
CDR3: CASSSAVQRERGYEQFF

V: TRBV6-2/TRBV6-3
size: many
J: TRBJ2-7
D: -
DNA: TGTGCCAGCAGCCTTCTCAAGGGCGAGCAGTACTTC
CDR3: CASSLLKGEQYF

V: TRBV24-1
size: -
J: TRBJ1-2
D: TRBD1
DNA: TGTGCCACCAGCCGGACAGGGAGTTATGGCTACACCTTC
CDR3: CATSRTGSYGYTF

V: TRBV30
size: few
J: TRBJ2-5
D: -
DNA: TGTGCCTTTAAGGGGAGGGGGCAAGAGACCCAGTACTTC
CDR3: CAFKGRGQETQYF

V: TRBV5-5
size: few
J: TRBJ2-1
D: -
DNA: TGTGCCAGCAGCTTGCAGACCGCGAGTTACAATGAGCAGTTCTTC
CDR3: CASSLQTASYNEQFF

V: TRBV29-1
size: few
J: TRBJ1-4
D: -
DNA: TGCAGCGTTGAAGTGGACAGAGATGAAAAACTGTTTTTT
CDR3: CSVEVDRDEKLFF

V: TRBV3-1
size: -
J: TRBJ2-5
D: -
DNA: TGTGCCAGCAGCCAAATGTGGACAAAGGGCGAGACCCAGTACTTC
CDR3: CASSQMWTKGETQYF

V: TRBV12-3/TRBV12-4
size: -
J: TRBJ2-5
D: -
DNA: TGTGCCAGCAGCAATGCTAGGGGGAGGGCCCGGGAGACCCAGTACTTC
CDR3: CASSNARGRARETQYF

V: TRBV20-1
size: -
J: TRBJ2-5
D: -
DNA: TGCAGTACTAAGGGGGGCCGCCAAGAGACCCAGTACTTC
CDR3: CSTKGGRQETQYF

V: TRBV20-1
size: few
J: TRBJ2-1
D: -
DNA: TGCAGTGCCCAACGCGGGACCTCCTACAATGAGCAGTTCTTC
CDR3: CSAQRGTSYNEQFF

V: TRBV2
size: -
J: TRBJ2-1
D: -
DNA: TGTGCCAGCAGTGAACCATTAAGGCTCGAGCAGTTCTTC
CDR3: CASSEPLRLEQFF

V: TRBV7-8
size: few
J: TRBJ2-2
D: TRBD2
DNA: TGTGCCAGCAGCCCACGGGGGGGCAGGGCCGGGGAGCTGTTTTTT
CDR3: CASSPRGGRAGELFF

V: TRBV25-1
size: -
J: TRBJ2-5
D: TRBD1
DNA: TGTGCCAGCCGCCCGGGACAGCGACTTTTGAAGACCCAGTACTTC
CDR3: CASRPGQRLLKTQYF

V: TRBV5-1
size: -
J: TRBJ1-2
D: TRBD1
DNA: TGCGCCAGCAGCATGGGACAGGAGCACTATGGCTACACCTTC
CDR3: CASSMGQEHYGYTF

V: TRBV7-9
size: -
J: TRBJ2-1
D: -
DNA: TGTGCCAGCAGCCAGATCGGAGGCAATGAGCAGTTCTTC
CDR3: CASSQIGGNEQFF

V: TRBV11-2
size: -
J: TRBJ2-5
D: -
DNA: TGTGCCAGCAGCTTAGGCACACGGGGGCAAGAGACCCAGTACTTC
CDR3: CASSLGTRGQETQYF

V: TRBV3-1
size: -
J: TRBJ2-1
D: -
DNA: TGTGCCAGCAGCCGGTATGGGCAGAATGAGCAGTTCTTC
CDR3: CASSRYGQNEQFF

V: TRBV19
size: -
J: TRBJ2-2
D: -
DNA: TGTGCCAGTAACCCCTTTGTGGGGAGCGACACCGGGGAGCTGTTTTTT
CDR3: CASNPFVGSDTGELFF

V: TRBV6-2/TRBV6-3
size: few
J: TRBJ2-2
D: -
DNA: TGTGCCAGCAGTAACTATGCGAACACCGGGGAGCTGTTTTTT
CDR3: CASSNYANTGELFF

V: TRBV6-5
size: few
J: TRBJ1-2
D: -
DNA: TGTGCCAGCAGTTACGGGGCTCGAGGCTATGGCTACACCTTC
CDR3: CASSYGARGYGYTF

V: TRBV7-2
size: few
J: TRBJ2-7
D: -
DNA: TGTGCCAGCAGCTTAGGCGGTGGGGGACGGGAGCAGTACTTC
CDR3: CASSLGGGGREQYF

V: TRBV7-9
size: -
J: TRBJ2-5
D: -
DNA: TGTGCCAGCGGCAGGGGCTCAAAAGAGACCCAGTACTTC
CDR3: CASGRGSKETQYF

V: TRBV7-9
size: few
J: TRBJ2-3
D: -
DNA: TGTGCCAGCAGCTTAGGAGGCTCTAGCCTCGGTACGCAGTATTTT
CDR3: CASSLGGSSLGTQYF

V: TRBV29-1
size: -
J: TRBJ2-2
D: -
DNA: TGCAGCGCTGGGTTCACCGGGGAGCTGTTTTTT
CDR3: CSAGFTGELFF

V: TRBV9
size: -
J: TRBJ2-7
D: TRBD2
DNA: TGTGCCAGCAGCGTGGGGACTAGCGGGAGCTACGAGCAGTACTTC
CDR3: CASSVGTSGSYEQYF

V: TRBV12-3/TRBV12-4
size: many
J: TRBJ2-7
D: -
DNA: TGTGCCAGCAGTCTGGGTCCTGGTGGCGAGCAGTACTTC
CDR3: CASSLGPGGEQYF

V: TRBV7-2
size: many
J: TRBJ1-6
D: -
DNA: TGTGCCAGCAGCTTAGGGGCAGACAGGAATTCACCCCTCCACTTT
CDR3: CASSLGADRNSPLHF

V: TRBV9
size: -
J: TRBJ2-1
D: -
DNA: TGTGCCAGCAGCGTAGAGGGGACTCCTCTCAATGAGCAGTTCTTC
CDR3: CASSVEGTPLNEQFF

V: TRBV20-1
size: -
J: TRBJ2-1
D: TRBD2
DNA: TGCAGTGCTAGCCCCCCTAGCGGCGTTAACAATGAGCAGTTCTTC
CDR3: CSASPPSGVNNEQFF

V: TRBV28
size: few
J: TRBJ1-1
D: TRBD1
DNA: TGTGCCACACGACAGGGTGGCACTGAAGCTTTCTTT
CDR3: CATRQGGTEAFF

V: TRBV5-1
size: -
J: TRBJ2-3
D: -
DNA: TGCGCCAGCAGAGATTCGGGGGCGGATACGCAGTATTTT
CDR3: CASRDSGADTQYF

V: TRBV19
size: few
J: TRBJ2-5
D: -
DNA: TGTGCCAGTAGTAGCGGGGCCAAAATTGCGGCCCAGTACTTC
CDR3: CASSSGAKIAAQYF

V: TRBV12-3/TRBV12-4
size: -
J: TRBJ1-6
D: -
DNA: TGTGCCAGCAGTTTGACGGAGAATTCACCCCTCCACTTT
CDR3: CASSLTENSPLHF